This T cell receptor beta chain was documented in a study of shared clonotypes between healthy human individuals. Germline V gene data show CDR1 as MNHNS and CDR2 as SASEGT. After removal of 6 bases from V and 2 bases from J, the junction contained 7 bases not matched to a gene. The CDR3 covers 15 residues. Produced via immunoSEQ multiplex PCR; TCRdb's table is partial and in-frame only. The sample has roughly 2.6 million clones, 85% to 95% seen once. Sequencing was done on a sample of naive CD4+ T cells sorted from blood. Noted subset: CD45RA+ positively selected. The genes are TRBV6-1 and TRBJ1-5, with 7 positions matching TRBD1. The sequence derives from a man aged 18 to 29 in good health. The CDR3 protein is CASRVQGQGNQPQHF. In nucleotides, the CDR3 is TGTGCCAGCAGAGTACAGGGGCAGGGCAATCAGCCCCAGCATTTT.